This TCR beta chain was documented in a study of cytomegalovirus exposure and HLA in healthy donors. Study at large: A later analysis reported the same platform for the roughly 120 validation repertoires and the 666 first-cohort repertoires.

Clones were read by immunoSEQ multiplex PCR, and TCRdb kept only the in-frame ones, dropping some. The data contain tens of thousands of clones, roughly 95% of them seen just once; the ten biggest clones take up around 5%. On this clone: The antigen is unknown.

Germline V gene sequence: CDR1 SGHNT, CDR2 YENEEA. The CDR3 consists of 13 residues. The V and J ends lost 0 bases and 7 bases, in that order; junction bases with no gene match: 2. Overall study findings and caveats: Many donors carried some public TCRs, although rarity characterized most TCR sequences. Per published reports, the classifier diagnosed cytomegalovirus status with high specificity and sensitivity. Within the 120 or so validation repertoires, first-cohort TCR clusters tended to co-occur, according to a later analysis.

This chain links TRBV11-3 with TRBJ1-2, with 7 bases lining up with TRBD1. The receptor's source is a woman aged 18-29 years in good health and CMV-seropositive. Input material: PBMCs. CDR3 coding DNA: TGTGCCAGCAGCTTAGAAGGGGGCGGTGGCTACACCTTC. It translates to CASSLEGGGGYTF.